The sequence of this TCR beta chain was determined in a study of T cell responses to AZD1222 COVID-19 vaccine. This clone appeared a few times. Using immunoSEQ multiplex PCR, the repertoire was profiled, and TCRdb retains in-frame clones only, with some absent. The sample lists about 97,000 clones; roughly 84% were seen once. This CDR3 is 11 amino acids long. V lost 9 bases and J lost 7, with 13 bases in between. Germline-derived CDR1 and CDR2 are MNHEY and SVGAGI. The V call is TRBV6-5, the J call TRBJ2-7; D not certain. The receptor was isolated from an adult in good health. The sequenced sample was peripheral blood, obtained on day 0 of AZD1222 vaccination. The CDR3 sequence is CASVTVEEQYF. CDR3 nucleotide sequence: TGTGCCAGTGTGACGGTGGAAGAGCAGTACTTC.